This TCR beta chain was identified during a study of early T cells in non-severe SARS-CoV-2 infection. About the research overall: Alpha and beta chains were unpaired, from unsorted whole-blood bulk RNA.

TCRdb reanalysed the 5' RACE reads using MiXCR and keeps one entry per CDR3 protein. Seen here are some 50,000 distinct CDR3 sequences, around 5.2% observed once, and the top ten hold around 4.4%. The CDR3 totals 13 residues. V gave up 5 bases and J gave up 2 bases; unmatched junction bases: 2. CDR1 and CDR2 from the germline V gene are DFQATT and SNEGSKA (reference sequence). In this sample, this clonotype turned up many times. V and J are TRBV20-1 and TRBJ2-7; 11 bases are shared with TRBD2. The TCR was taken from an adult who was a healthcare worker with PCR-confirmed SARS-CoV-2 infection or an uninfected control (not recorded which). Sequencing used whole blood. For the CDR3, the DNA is TGCAGTGCTGGGACTAGCGGCACCTACGAGCAGTACTTC. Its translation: CSAGTSGTYEQYF.